The present T cell receptor beta chain was sequenced within a study of control samples from healthy donors and cancer patients. Germline CDR1 SNHLY, CDR2 FYNNEI. The CDR3 extends over 15 amino acids. V gave up 3 bases and J gave up 1 base; unmatched junction bases: 4. Produced via immunoSEQ multiplex PCR; TCRdb's table is partial and in-frame only. Of about 98,000 clones in the sample, about 80% were seen once. Material: blood. This sequence was found in a woman in her thirties in good health. V and J are TRBV2 and TRBJ2-7; 9 bases line up with TRBD1. DNA of the CDR3: TGTGCCAGCAGTGAGGACAGGGGCGCTTCCTACGAGCAGTACTTC. Translation: CASSEDRGASYEQYF.